This entry lists 23 T cell receptor beta chains sequenced from one sample in a study of blood T cell repertoires in COVID-19. Clones were read by immunoSEQ multiplex PCR, and TCRdb kept only the in-frame ones, dropping some. The table records about 210,000 clones, more than 75% of them present only once. Sequencing was carried out using peripheral blood. These receptors all come from a human donor in a cohort sampled during active COVID-19.

This chain joins TRBV6-6 and TRBJ2-5, with D possibly being TRBD2 (6 bases). V shed 2 bases and J shed 2 bases, with 12 bases lying between them. This CDR3 region has 15 residues. Germline lookup yields CDR1 MNHNY and CDR2 SVGAGI (reference sequence). CDR3 nucleotide sequence: TGTGCCAGCAGTTACGCGGTTGGGGGGCAAGAGACCCAGTACTTC. Its protein product is CASSYAVGGQETQYF.

The V gene is TRBV28, the J gene TRBJ1-5, with 9 bases that match TRBD1. J gave up 0 bases and V 5 bases, and 5 bases lay outside the gene matches. CDR1 and CDR2 (germline): MDHEN, SYDVKM. This CDR3 has 16 residues. In DNA form, the CDR3 reads TGTGCCAGCAGTACAGACAGGGGGTATAGCAATCAGCCCCAGCATTTT. Its translation: CASSTDRGYSNQPQHF.

The J gene is TRBJ2-3, the V gene TRBV28, with D maybe TRBD2 (5 bases). The germline CDR1 and CDR2 sequences are MDHEN and SYDVKM. This CDR3 has 16 amino acids. V lost 6 bases, J lost 0 bases, and 16 bases lay in between. Written as DNA, the CDR3 is TGTGCCAGCAGCGGAATCGGAGGCTCCAGCACAGATACGCAGTATTTT. Amino acids: CASSGIGGSSTDTQYF.

This clone was observed a few times. This chain connects TRBV4-2 to TRBJ1-1, with 8 bases fitting TRBD1. Germline values: CDR1 LGHNA, CDR2 YNFKEQ. The CDR3 spans 17 residues. V lost 1 base to trimming and J lost 3 bases; unmatched junction nucleotides: 10. In DNA form, the CDR3 reads TGTGCCAGCAGCCAAGGCGAGGACAGGGATGGGTACACTGAAGCTTTCTTT. This encodes CASSQGEDRDGYTEAFF.

V is TRBV29-1 and J is TRBJ1-2, with D maybe TRBD1 (5 bases). The CDR3 contains 13 residues. The germline V gene has CDR1 SQVTM and CDR2 ANQGSEA. Trimming removed 6 bases from V and 0 bases from J, with 11 bases in between. CDR3 in DNA: TGCAGCGTGGTAGACAGCCCTAACTATGGCTACACCTTC. The encoded protein is CSVVDSPNYGYTF.

This clone was found a few times. The rearrangement uses TRBV3-1 (or the pseudogene TRBV3-2) and TRBJ1-1; D gene ambiguous. From germline, CDR1 is LGHDT and CDR2 YNNKEL (reference sequence). The CDR3 is 16 amino acids. The V and J ends lost 7 bases and 3 bases respectively, with 21 bases between them. The CDR3 bases are TGTGCCAGCATTTCACTTCCGCGCTTAAGCGACACTGAAGCTTTCTTT. Its translation: CASISLPRLSDTEAFF.

The chain couples TRBV10-3 to TRBJ1-1; D is unresolved. CDR1 and CDR2 (germline): ENHRY, SYGVKD. This CDR3 is built from 14 residues. V was pared by 0 bases and J by 5 bases, with 10 bases between. The CDR3 loop reads CAISESNKMTEAFF. The CDR3 bases are TGTGCCATCAGTGAGTCAAACAAGATGACTGAAGCTTTCTTT.

V and J are TRBV11-2 and TRBJ2-5; the match to TRBD1 covers 7 bases. The CDR3 is made up of 14 amino acids. Per germline, CDR1 SGHAT and CDR2 FQNNGV. V shed 0 bases and J 3 bases; nucleotides not matched to a gene: 1. CDR3 nucleotide sequence: TGTGCCAGCAGCTTAGAAACAGGGGAAGAGACCCAGTACTTC. Translation gives CASSLETGEETQYF.

The gene calls are TRBV3-1 (or the pseudogene TRBV3-2) and TRBJ1-5, with TRBD1 identical over 10 bases. CDR3 length: 16 amino acids. J was trimmed by 0 bases and V by 5 bases; bases with no gene match: 4. Germline V gene lookup returns CDR1 LGHDT and CDR2 YNNKEL (reference sequence). The CDR3 sequence is CASSLGTGDSNQPQHF. The CDR3 coding sequence is TGTGCCAGCAGCTTAGGGACAGGGGATAGCAATCAGCCCCAGCATTTT.

This sequence joins TRBV7-8 and TRBJ2-1, with 11 positions matching TRBD2. Germline trimming cut 5 bases from V and 10 bases from J; bases unmatched to any gene: 7. This CDR3 is built from 14 residues. CDR1 is SGHVS and CDR2 is FQNEAQ in the germline V gene. DNA for the CDR3: TGTGCCAGCAGCCGTAGCGGGAGGGCCGGCGAGCAGTTCTTC. Encoded protein: CASSRSGRAGEQFF.

The chain employs TRBV5-1 and TRBJ2-5; the match to TRBD1 covers 7 bases. Germline V CDR1 and CDR2: SGHRS, YFSETQ. The CDR3 has 15 residues. V lost 4 bases and J lost 3; bases outside the gene matches: 9. DNA of the CDR3: TGCGCCAGCAGCCCGCCAGGACAGGTGGAAGAGACCCAGTACTTC. This codes for CASSPPGQVEETQYF. The whole variable domain, filled in from reference TRBV5-1 and TRBJ2-5, reads KAGVTQTPRYLIKTRGQQVTLSCSPISGHRSVSWYQQTPGQGLQFLFEYFSETQRNKGNFPGRFSGRQFSNSRSEMNVSTLELGDSALYLCASSPPGQVEETQYFGPGTRLLVL.

The chain employs TRBV11-2 and TRBJ2-1; 7 bases map to TRBD2. V lost 5 bases and J lost 7; bases outside the gene matches: 11. The CDR3 has 15 amino acids. Germline CDR1 reads SGHAT; CDR2 reads FQNNGV. The CDR3 protein is CASSPWGGEGNEQFF. DNA of the CDR3: TGTGCCAGCAGCCCATGGGGGGGAGAGGGAAATGAGCAGTTCTTC.

The chain has TRBV2 and TRBJ1-5; 9 bases fit TRBD1. The J segment lost 5 bases and the V segment lost 7 bases, leaving 9 bases of the junction unmatched. The CDR3 is 15 residues long. Germline CDR1 SNHLY, CDR2 FYNNEI. In nucleotides, the CDR3 is TGTGCCAGCAAGGGACAGGGTGGAGGTTATCAGCCCCAGCATTTT. Protein: CASKGQGGGYQPQHF.

This clone came up once. The V gene is TRBV5-5, the J gene TRBJ2-3; 9 bases fit TRBD2. Germline V gene data show CDR1 as SGHKS and CDR2 as YYEKEE (reference sequence). J was trimmed by 2 bases and V by 3 bases; bases with no gene match: 4. This CDR3 is 15 amino acids long. The CDR3 sequence is CASSYSGSPTDTQYF. In DNA, the CDR3 is TGTGCCAGCAGCTATAGCGGGAGCCCCACAGATACGCAGTATTTT.

The V call is TRBV6-2 or TRBV6-3, the J call TRBJ2-6; a possible D gene is TRBD1 (5 bases). Trimming left V 3 bases short and J 2 bases short, with 8 bases between. The CDR3 extends over 15 amino acids. From germline, CDR1 is MNHEY and CDR2 SVGEGT. For the CDR3, the DNA is TGTGCCAGCAGTTATGACAGCACTGGGGCCAACGTCCTGACTTTC. Translated: CASSYDSTGANVLTF.

This chain uses TRBV5-6 with TRBJ1-2; 9 bases are shared with TRBD1. The germline CDR1 and CDR2 sequences are SGHDT and YYEEEE. The CDR3 has 12 amino acids. Trimming took 7 bases from V and 8 from J; bases not matched to a gene: 6. In DNA form, the CDR3 reads TGTGCCAGCGGCGACAGGGGGAGCGGCTACACCTTC. This encodes CASGDRGSGYTF.

The rearrangement joins TRBV10-1 to TRBJ1-2; 7 positions agree with TRBD1. The ends lost 7 bases at V and 8 bases at J; junction bases unmatched: 13. CDR3 size: 14 residues. CDR1 is WNHNN, CDR2 SYGVQD, per germline (reference sequence). The CDR3 DNA follows: TGCGCCAGCACCCGGGGACAGCCCACACGGGGCTACACCTTC. It is translated as CASTRGQPTRGYTF.

The chain employs TRBV4-2 and TRBJ1-5; D gene unclear. Trimming left V 4 bases short and J 2 bases short, with 9 bases between. Germline V gene sequence: CDR1 LGHNA, CDR2 YNFKEQ. The CDR3 contains 14 residues. The CDR3 sequence: CASSPELGNQPQHF. Written as DNA, the CDR3 is TGTGCCAGCAGCCCGGAGCTGGGCAATCAGCCCCAGCATTTT.

The chain employs TRBV6-7 and TRBJ2-7; 10 positions match TRBD2. TRBV6-7 is known as an ORF, though its function is uncertain. The CDR3 runs to 20 residues. With 2 bases clipped from V and 2 bases from J, the junction kept 18 bases outside the gene matches. DNA for the CDR3: TGTGCCAGCAGTTACCCTCCACCAACCCGGACTAGCGGATATACCTACGAGCAGTACTTC. Translation gives CASSYPPPTRTSGYTYEQYF.

This clone was found once. This rearrangement joins TRBV6-5 to TRBJ1-5; 9 nucleotides align to TRBD1. CDR3 length equals 15 residues. Germline V gene data show CDR1 as MNHEY and CDR2 as SVGAGI. V shed 3 bases, J shed 9 bases, and the junction held 9 bases outside the gene matches. This chain's CDR3 is CASSYGTGGGWPQHF. The CDR3 bases are TGTGCCAGCAGTTATGGCACAGGGGGCGGATGGCCCCAGCATTTT.

The rearrangement uses TRBV7-9 and TRBJ2-1, with a possible D match to TRBD2 (6 bases). CDR1 and CDR2 (germline): SEHNR, FQNEAQ (reference sequence). The CDR3 runs 16 residues. V lost 5 bases, J lost 6 bases, and 20 bases lay in between. The CDR3 region is CASSNNPGLGGNEQFF. DNA for the CDR3: TGTGCCAGCAGCAATAACCCTGGGTTGGGGGGCAATGAGCAGTTCTTC.

The chain employs TRBV28 and TRBJ1-2; the D is unclear. There are 13 residues in the CDR3. Germline CDR1 and CDR2: MDHEN and SYDVKM. V was cut by 2 bases and J by 7 bases, with 11 bases left in between. CDR3 DNA: TGTGCCAGCAGTTTAGACAATTTAATTGGCTACACCTTC. It translates to CASSLDNLIGYTF.

This chain uses TRBV28 with TRBJ2-2; a weak D match, TRBD1 (7 bases). The CDR3 is 18 amino acids. The ends were cut back, 4 bases at V and 2 bases at J, with 20 bases in the middle. Germline V gene sequence: CDR1 MDHEN, CDR2 SYDVKM. This CDR3 is CASSSFLRQGGNTGELFF. The CDR3 DNA reads as TGTGCCAGCAGTTCCTTCCTCCGACAGGGAGGCAACACCGGGGAGCTGTTTTTT. Full variable domain (missing parts from reference TRBV28 and TRBJ2-2): DVKVTQSSRYLVKRTGEKVFLECVQDMDHENMFWYRQDPGLGLRLIYFSYDVKMKEKGDIPEGYSVSREKKERFSLILESASTNQTSMYLCASSSFLRQGGNTGELFFGEGSRLTVL.